The 7 T cell receptor beta chains below come from one sample, sequenced in a study of blood T cell repertoires in COVID-19. Clones were read by immunoSEQ multiplex PCR, and TCRdb kept only the in-frame ones, dropping some. The table lists fewer than 300,000 clones, roughly 84% of them singletons. Sequencing used peripheral blood. These receptors were collected from a woman aged 18-30 years with acute or convalescent COVID-19.

The chain uses TRBV18 and TRBJ1-5; 8 nucleotides line up with TRBD1. The ends lost 5 bases at V and 4 bases at J; junction bases unmatched: 7. This CDR3 has 15 amino acids. CDR1 KGHSH and CDR2 LQKENI come from the germline V gene. The CDR3 DNA reads TGTGCCAGCTCAGCGGGACAGGCGGTAAATCAGCCCCAGCATTTT. Translation: CASSAGQAVNQPQHF.

The CDR3 nucleotides are TGTGCCAGCAGTTTATGGACCGGGACAGGGAGCTACAATGAGCAGTTCTTC. It yields the protein CASSLWTGTGSYNEQFF. The chain couples TRBV27 to TRBJ2-1; 9 nucleotides agree with TRBD1. The CDR3 consists of 17 residues. Germline loops: CDR1 MNHEY, CDR2 SMNVEV (reference sequence). V dropped 1 base and J dropped 3; count of bases not matched to a gene: 7.

The chain combines TRBV12-3 or TRBV12-4 with TRBJ2-1; 8 bases are shared with TRBD1. CDR3 length equals 13 residues. The ends lost 5 bases at V and 15 bases at J; junction bases unmatched: 12. The CDR3 reads CASSPHRDRPTFF. The DNA of the CDR3 is TGTGCCAGCAGTCCGCACCGGGACAGGCCCACGTTCTTC.

The chain recombines TRBV11-3 with TRBJ2-1; 9 nucleotides agree with TRBD2. The length of the CDR3 is 16 residues. Germline values: CDR1 SGHNT, CDR2 YENEEA. V trimming: 0 bases; J trimming: 9 bases; junction bases outside the gene matches: 9. The chain's CDR3 is CASSLERSGSRSEQFF. The CDR3 coding sequence is TGTGCCAGCAGCTTAGAACGTAGCGGGAGTAGAAGTGAGCAGTTCTTC.

The count of this clone is one. The CDR3 reads CASSRPPKTGPYGYTF. The CDR3 coding sequence is TGTGCCAGCAGCCGCCCCCCTAAGACAGGACCCTATGGCTACACCTTC. The chain is built from TRBV7-2 and TRBJ1-2; weak D call: TRBD1 (6 bases). This CDR3 has 16 residues. CDR1 and CDR2 (germline): SGHTA, FQGNSA. V dropped 5 bases and J dropped 4 bases, with 20 bases sitting between them.

The chain is built from TRBV6-2 or TRBV6-3 and TRBJ1-4; 9 nucleotides align to TRBD1. The germline gives CDR1 MNHEY, CDR2 SVGEGT. The CDR3 runs to 19 residues. The junction had 13 bases not matched to a gene; V was cut back by 4 bases and J by 1 base. CDR3: CASSSLPGQGGITNEKLFF. The CDR3 coding sequence is TGTGCCAGCAGTTCCTTGCCGGGACAGGGCGGCATAACTAATGAAAAACTGTTTTTT.

This chain uses TRBV3-1 (or the pseudogene TRBV3-2) with TRBJ1-2, with TRBD1 matching over 8 bases. Looked up from germline, CDR1 is LGHDT and CDR2 is YNNKEL (reference sequence). V was pared by 2 bases and J by 8 bases, with 4 bases of the junction left unmatched. This CDR3 comprises 13 residues. This CDR3 is CASSQNRGSGYTF. In nucleotides, the CDR3 is TGTGCCAGCAGCCAAAACAGGGGGAGCGGCTACACCTTC.